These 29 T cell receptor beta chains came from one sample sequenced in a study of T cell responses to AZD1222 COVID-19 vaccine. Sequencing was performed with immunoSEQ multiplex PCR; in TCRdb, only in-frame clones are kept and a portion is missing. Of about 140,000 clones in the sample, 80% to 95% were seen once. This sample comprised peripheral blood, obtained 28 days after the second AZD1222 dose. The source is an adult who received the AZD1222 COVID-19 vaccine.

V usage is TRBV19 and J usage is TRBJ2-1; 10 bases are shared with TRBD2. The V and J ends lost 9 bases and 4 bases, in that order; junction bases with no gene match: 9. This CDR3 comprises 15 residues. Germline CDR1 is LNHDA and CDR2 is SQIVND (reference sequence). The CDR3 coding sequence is TGTGCCAGCGCCCCAGGAGCGGGAGGGTACAATGAGCAGTTCTTC. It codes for CASAPGAGGYNEQFF.

In DNA form, the CDR3 reads TGTGCCAGTGCCGGGACAGTCAATTCACCCCTCCACTTT. Its translation: CASAGTVNSPLHF. The chain links TRBV25-1 to TRBJ1-6; 7 nucleotides agree with TRBD1. CDR1 MGHDK and CDR2 SYGVNS come from the germline V gene. V gave up 9 bases and J gave up 7 bases; unmatched junction bases: 6. The CDR3 length is 13 residues.

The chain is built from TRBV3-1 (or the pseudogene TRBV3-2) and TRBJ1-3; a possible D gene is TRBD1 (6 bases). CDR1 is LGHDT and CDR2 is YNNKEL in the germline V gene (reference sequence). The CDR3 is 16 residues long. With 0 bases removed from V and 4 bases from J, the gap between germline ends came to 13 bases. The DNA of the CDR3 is TGTGCCAGCAGCCAAGATGCGGGGGCGTTGGGAAACACCATATATTTT. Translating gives CASSQDAGALGNTIYF.

The CDR3: CASSLEGQLGYTF. The CDR3 bases are TGTGCCAGCAGTTTAGAAGGGCAGCTTGGCTACACCTTC. The chain has TRBV12-3 or TRBV12-4 and TRBJ1-2; D unresolved. This CDR3 has 13 amino acids. The V end was cut by 1 base, the J end by 7 bases, with 10 bases between.

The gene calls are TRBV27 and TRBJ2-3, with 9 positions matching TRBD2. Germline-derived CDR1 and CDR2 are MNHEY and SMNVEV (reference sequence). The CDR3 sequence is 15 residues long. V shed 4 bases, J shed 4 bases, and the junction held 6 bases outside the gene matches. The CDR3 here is CASSSAGGGSDTQYF. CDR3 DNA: TGTGCCAGCAGTTCTGCGGGAGGGGGATCAGATACGCAGTATTTT.

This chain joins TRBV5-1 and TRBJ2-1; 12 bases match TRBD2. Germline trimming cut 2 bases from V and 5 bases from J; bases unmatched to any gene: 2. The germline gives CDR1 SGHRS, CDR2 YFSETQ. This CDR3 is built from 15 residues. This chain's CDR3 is CASSFGLAGHNEQFF. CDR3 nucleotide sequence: TGCGCCAGCAGCTTCGGACTAGCGGGACACAATGAGCAGTTCTTC.

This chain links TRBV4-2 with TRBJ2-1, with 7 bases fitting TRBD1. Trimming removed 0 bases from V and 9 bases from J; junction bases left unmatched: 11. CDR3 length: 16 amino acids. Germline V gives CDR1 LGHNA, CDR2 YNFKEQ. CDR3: CASSQEAGTEAAEQFF. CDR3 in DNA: TGTGCCAGCAGCCAAGAGGCCGGGACAGAGGCCGCTGAGCAGTTCTTC.

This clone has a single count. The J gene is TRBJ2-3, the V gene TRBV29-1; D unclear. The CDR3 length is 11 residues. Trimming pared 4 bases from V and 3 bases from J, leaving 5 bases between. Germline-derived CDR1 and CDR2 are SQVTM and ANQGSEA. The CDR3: CSVAGTDTQYF. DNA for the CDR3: TGCAGCGTTGCCGGGACAGATACGCAGTATTTT.

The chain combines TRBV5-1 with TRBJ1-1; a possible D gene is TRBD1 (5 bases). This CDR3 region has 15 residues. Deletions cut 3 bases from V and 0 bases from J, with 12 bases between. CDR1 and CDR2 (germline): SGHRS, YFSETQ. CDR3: CASSWGVRVNTEAFF. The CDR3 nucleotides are TGCGCCAGCAGCTGGGGTGTCAGGGTGAACACTGAAGCTTTCTTT.

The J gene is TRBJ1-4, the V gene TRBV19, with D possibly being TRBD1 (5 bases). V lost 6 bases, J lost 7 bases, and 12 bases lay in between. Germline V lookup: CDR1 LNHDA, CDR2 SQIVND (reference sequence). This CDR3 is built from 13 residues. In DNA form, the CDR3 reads TGTGCCAGTAGCTACGCGGGACGTGAAAAACTGTTTTTT. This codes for CASSYAGREKLFF.

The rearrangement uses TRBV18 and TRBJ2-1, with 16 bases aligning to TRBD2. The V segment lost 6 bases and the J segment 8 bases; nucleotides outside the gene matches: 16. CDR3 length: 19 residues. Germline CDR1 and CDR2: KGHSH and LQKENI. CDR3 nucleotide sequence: TGTGCCAGCTCCCCTCGGTCCGGGACTAGCGGGAGGGCTTCGTATGAGCAGTTCTTC. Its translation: CASSPRSGTSGRASYEQFF.

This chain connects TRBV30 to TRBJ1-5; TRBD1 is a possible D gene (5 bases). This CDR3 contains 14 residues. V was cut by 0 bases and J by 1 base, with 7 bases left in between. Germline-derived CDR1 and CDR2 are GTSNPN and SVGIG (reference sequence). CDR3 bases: TGTGCCTGGAGTGTAGGACAAAGCAATCAGCCCCAGCATTTT. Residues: CAWSVGQSNQPQHF. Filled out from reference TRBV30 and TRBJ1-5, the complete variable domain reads SQTIHQWPATLVQPVGSPLSLECTVEGTSNPNLYWYRQAAGRGLQLLFYSVGIGQISSEVPQNLSASRPQDRQFILSSKKLLLSDSGFYLCAWSVGQSNQPQHFGDGTRLSIL.

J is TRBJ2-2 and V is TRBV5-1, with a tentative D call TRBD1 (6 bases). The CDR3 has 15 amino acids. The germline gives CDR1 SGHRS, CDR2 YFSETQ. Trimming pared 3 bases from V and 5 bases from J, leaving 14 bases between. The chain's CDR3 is CASSSYRVETGELFF. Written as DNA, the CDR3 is TGCGCCAGCAGCTCTTACAGGGTAGAAACCGGGGAGCTGTTTTTT.

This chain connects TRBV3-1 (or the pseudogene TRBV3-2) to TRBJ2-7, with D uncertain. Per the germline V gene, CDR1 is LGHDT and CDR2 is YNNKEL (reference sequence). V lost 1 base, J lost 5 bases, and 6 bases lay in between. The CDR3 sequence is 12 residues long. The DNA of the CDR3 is TGTGCCAGCAGCCAAGTCGGACACGAGCAGTACTTC. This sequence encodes CASSQVGHEQYF.

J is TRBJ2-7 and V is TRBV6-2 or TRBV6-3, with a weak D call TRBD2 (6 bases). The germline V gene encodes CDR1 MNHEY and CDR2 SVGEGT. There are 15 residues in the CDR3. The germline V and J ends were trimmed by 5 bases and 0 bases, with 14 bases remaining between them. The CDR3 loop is CASSALDGSSYEQYF. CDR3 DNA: TGTGCCAGCAGTGCCCTCGACGGGAGCTCCTACGAGCAGTACTTC.

For the CDR3, the DNA is TGTGCCAGCAGCCTAACTCGGCTCGAGCAGTACTTC. This sequence encodes CASSLTRLEQYF. This sequence joins TRBV5-8 and TRBJ2-7; D uncertain. Germline V CDR1 and CDR2: SGHTS, YDEGEE. The germline V and J ends were trimmed by 4 bases and 6 bases, with 11 bases remaining between them. The CDR3 totals 12 residues.

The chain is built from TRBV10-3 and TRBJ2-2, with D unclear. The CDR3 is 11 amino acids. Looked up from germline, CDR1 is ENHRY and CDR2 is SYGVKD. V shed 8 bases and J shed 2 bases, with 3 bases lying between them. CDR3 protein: CAIRNTGELFF. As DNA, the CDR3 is TGTGCCATCCGCAACACCGGGGAGCTGTTTTTT.

Here the CDR3 DNA reads TGCGCCAGCAGCCCAGGGGGCGCAGGCTATGGCTACACCTTC. It encodes CASSPGGAGYGYTF. V gene TRBV5-1 combines with J gene TRBJ1-2; 8 nucleotides agree with TRBD1. From germline, CDR1 is SGHRS and CDR2 YFSETQ. The CDR3 spans 14 residues. V gave up 4 bases and J gave up 4 bases; unmatched junction bases: 6.

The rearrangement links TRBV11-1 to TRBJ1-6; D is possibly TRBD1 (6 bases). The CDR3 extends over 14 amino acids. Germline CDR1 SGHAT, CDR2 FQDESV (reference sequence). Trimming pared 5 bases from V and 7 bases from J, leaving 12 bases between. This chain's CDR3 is CASSRTTGNSPLHF. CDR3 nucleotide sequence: TGTGCCAGCAGCCGTACTACAGGGAATTCACCCCTCCACTTT.

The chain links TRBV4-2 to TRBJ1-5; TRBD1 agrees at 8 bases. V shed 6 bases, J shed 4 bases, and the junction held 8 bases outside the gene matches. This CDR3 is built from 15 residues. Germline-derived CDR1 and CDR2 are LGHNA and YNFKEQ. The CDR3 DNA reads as TGTGCCAGCAGTGACAGGGGAGCCGGGAATCAGCCCCAGCATTTT. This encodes CASSDRGAGNQPQHF.

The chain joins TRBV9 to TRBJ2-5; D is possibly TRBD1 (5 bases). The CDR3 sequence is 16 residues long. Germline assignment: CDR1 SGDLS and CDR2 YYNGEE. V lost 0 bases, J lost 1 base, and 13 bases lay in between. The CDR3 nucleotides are TGTGCCAGCAGCGTAGCTCCAGGGCCGGCCCAAGAGACCCAGTACTTC. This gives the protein CASSVAPGPAQETQYF.

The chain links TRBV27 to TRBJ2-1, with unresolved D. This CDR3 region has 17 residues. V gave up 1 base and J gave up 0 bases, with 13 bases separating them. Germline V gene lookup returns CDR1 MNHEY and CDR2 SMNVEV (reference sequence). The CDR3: CASSLLGVLSSYNEQFF. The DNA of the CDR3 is TGTGCCAGCAGTTTATTAGGCGTTCTAAGCTCCTACAATGAGCAGTTCTTC.

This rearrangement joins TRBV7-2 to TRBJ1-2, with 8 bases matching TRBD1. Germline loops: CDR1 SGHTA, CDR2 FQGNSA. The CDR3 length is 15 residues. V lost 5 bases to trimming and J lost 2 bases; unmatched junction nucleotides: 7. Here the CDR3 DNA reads TGTGCCAGCAGCAAAACCGCAGGGGGCAACTATGGCTACACCTTC. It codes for CASSKTAGGNYGYTF. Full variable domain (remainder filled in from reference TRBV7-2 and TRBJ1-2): GAGVSQSPSNKVTEKGKDVELRCDPISGHTALYWYRQSLGQGLEFLIYFQGNSAPDKSGLPSDRFSAERTGGSVSTLTIQRTQQEDSAVYLCASSKTAGGNYGYTFGSGTRLTVV.

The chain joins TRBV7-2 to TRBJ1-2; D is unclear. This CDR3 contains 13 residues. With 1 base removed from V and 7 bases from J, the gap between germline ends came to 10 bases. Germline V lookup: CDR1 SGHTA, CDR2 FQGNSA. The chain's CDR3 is CASSLGGSGGYTF. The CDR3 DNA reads TGTGCCAGCAGCTTAGGGGGATCGGGTGGCTACACCTTC. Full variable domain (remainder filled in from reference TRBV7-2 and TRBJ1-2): GAGVSQSPSNKVTEKGKDVELRCDPISGHTALYWYRQSLGQGLEFLIYFQGNSAPDKSGLPSDRFSAERTGGSVSTLTIQRTQQEDSAVYLCASSLGGSGGYTFGSGTRLTVV.

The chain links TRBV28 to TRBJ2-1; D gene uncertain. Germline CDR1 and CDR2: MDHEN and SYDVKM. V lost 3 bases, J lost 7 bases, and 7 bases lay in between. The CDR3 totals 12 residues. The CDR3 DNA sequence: TGTGCCAGCAGTTTCGGGTCGAATGAGCAGTTCTTC. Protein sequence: CASSFGSNEQFF.

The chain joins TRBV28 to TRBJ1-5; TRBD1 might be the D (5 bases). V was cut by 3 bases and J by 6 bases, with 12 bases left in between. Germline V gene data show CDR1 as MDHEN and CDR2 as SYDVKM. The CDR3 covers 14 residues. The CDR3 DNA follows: TGTGCCAGCAGTTTCCCCGGGGCGGGTCAGCCCCAGCATTTT. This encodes CASSFPGAGQPQHF.

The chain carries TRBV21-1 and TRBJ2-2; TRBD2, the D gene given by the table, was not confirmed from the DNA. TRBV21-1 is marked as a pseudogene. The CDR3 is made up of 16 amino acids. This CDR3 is CASTTGGNPNTGELFF. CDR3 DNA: TGTGCCAGCACGACGGGGGGGAACCCGAACACCGGGGAGCTGTTTTTT.

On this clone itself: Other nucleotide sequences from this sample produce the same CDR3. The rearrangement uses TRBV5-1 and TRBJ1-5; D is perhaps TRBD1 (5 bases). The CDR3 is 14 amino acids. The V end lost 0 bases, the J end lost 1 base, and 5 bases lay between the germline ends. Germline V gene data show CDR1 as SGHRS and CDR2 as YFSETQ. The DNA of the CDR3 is TGCGCCAGCAGCTTGGGACAGAGCAATCAGCCCCAGCATTTT. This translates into CASSLGQSNQPQHF.

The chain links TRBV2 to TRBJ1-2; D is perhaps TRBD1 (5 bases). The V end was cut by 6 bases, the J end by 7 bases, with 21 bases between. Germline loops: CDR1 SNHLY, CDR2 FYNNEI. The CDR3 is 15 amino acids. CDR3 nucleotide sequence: TGTGCCAGCAGCCAGTCCGGGCCAAAGGGGCTTGGCTACACCTTC. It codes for CASSQSGPKGLGYTF.